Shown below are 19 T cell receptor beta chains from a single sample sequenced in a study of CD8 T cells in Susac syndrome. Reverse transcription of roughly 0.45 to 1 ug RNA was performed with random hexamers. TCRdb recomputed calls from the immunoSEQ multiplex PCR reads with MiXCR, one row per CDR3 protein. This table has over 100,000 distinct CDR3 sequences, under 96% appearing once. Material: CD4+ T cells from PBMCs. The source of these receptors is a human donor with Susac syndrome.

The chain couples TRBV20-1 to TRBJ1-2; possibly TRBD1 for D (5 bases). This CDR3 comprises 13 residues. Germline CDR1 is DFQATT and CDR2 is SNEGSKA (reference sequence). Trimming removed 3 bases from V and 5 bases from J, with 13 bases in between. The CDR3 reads CSASLPGRYGYTF. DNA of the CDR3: TGCAGTGCTAGCTTACCAGGGCGGTATGGCTACACCTTC.

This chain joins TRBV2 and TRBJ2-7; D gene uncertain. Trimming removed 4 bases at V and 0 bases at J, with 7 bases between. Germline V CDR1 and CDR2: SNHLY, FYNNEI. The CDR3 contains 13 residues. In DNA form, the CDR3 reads TGTGCCAGCAGTGCGGAACCCTCCTACGAGCAGTACTTC. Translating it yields CASSAEPSYEQYF.

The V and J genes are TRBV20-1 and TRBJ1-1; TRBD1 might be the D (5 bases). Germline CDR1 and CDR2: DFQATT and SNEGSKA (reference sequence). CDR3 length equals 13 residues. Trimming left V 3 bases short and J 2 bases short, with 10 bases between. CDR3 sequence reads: CSASHGGNTEAFF. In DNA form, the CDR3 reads TGCAGTGCTAGCCACGGGGGAAACACTGAAGCTTTCTTT.

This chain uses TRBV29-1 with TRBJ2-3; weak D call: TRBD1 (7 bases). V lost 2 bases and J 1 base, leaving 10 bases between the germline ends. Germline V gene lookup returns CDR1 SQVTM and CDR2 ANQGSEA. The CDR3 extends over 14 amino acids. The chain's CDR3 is CSVETGEGTDTQYF. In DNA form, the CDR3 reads TGCAGCGTTGAAACAGGGGAGGGCACAGATACGCAGTATTTT.

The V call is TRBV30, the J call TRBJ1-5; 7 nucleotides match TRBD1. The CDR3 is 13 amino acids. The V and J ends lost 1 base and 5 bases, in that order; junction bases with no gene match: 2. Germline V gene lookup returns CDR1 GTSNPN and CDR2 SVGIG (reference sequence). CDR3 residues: CAWSGQGDQPQHF. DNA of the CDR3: TGTGCCTGGAGTGGACAGGGTGATCAGCCCCAGCATTTT.

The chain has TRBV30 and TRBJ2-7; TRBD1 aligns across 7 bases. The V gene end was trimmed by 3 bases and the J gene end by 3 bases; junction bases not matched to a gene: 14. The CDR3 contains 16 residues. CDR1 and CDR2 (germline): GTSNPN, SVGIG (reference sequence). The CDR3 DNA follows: TGTGCCTGGAGGCCAAAAAGAGACAGGGCAATCTACGAGCAGTACTTC. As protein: CAWRPKRDRAIYEQYF.

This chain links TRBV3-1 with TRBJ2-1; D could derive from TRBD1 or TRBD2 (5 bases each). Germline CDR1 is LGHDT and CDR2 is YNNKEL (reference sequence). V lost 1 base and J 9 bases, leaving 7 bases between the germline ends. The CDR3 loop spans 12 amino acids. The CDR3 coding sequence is TGTGCCAGCAGCCAAGTCGGGGCTGAGCAGTTCTTC. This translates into CASSQVGAEQFF.

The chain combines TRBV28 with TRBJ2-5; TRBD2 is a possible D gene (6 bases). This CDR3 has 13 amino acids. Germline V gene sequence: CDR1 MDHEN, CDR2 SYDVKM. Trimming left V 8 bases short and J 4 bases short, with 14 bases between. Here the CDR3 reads CASRGSPRETQYF. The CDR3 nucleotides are TGTGCCAGCCGGGGGAGCCCCCGAGAGACCCAGTACTTC.

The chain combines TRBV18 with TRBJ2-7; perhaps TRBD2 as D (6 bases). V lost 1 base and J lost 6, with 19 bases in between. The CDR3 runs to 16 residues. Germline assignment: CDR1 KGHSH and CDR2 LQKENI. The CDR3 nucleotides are TGTGCCAGCTCACCACAGGACCGGCCTTTGCGGGGCGAGCAGTACTTC. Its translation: CASSPQDRPLRGEQYF. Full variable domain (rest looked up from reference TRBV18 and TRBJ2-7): NAGVMQNPRHLVRRRGQEARLRCSPMKGHSHVYWYRQLPEEGLKFMVYLQKENIIDESGMPKERFSAEFPKEGPSILRIQQVVRGDSAAYFCASSPQDRPLRGEQYFGPGTRLTVT.

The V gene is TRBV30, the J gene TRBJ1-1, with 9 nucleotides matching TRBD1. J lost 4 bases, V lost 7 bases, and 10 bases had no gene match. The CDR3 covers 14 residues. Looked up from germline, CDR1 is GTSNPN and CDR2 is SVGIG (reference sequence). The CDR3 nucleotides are TGTGCCTACCAAGAACAGGGGGCGTCCACTGAAGCTTTCTTT. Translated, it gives CAYQEQGASTEAFF.

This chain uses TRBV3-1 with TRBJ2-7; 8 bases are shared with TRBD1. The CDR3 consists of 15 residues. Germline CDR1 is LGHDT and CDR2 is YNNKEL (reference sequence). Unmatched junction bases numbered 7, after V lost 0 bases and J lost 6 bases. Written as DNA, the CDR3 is TGTGCCAGCAGCCAAGAGGACAGGGACCATCCCGAGCAGTACTTC. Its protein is CASSQEDRDHPEQYF.

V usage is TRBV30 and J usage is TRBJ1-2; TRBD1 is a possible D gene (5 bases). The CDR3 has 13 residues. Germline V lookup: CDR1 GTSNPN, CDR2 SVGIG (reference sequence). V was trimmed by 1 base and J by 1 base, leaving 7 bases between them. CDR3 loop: CAWSEDINYGYTF. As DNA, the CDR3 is TGTGCCTGGAGTGAGGACATTAACTATGGCTACACCTTC.

Written as DNA, the CDR3 is TGTGCCTGGAATGGAAACGGGAGGACAGATACGCAGTATTTT. It yields the protein CAWNGNGRTDTQYF. The rearrangement uses TRBV30 and TRBJ2-3; 7 nucleotides align to TRBD2. The germline gives CDR1 GTSNPN, CDR2 SVGIG (reference sequence). The CDR3 consists of 14 residues. V lost 4 bases to trimming and J lost 3 bases; unmatched junction nucleotides: 7.

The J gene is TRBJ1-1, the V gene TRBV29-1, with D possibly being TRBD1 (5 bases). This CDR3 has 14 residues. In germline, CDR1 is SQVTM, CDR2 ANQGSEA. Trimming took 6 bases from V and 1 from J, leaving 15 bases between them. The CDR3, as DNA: TGCAGCGTCATCGCGCAAGGGGCGAACACTGAAGCTTTCTTT. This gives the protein CSVIAQGANTEAFF.

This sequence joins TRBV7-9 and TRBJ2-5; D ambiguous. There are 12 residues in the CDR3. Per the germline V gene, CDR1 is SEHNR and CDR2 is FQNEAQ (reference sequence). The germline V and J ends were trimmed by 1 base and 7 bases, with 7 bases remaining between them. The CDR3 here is CASSLDIGTQYF. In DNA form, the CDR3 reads TGTGCCAGCAGCTTAGATATCGGGACCCAGTACTTC.

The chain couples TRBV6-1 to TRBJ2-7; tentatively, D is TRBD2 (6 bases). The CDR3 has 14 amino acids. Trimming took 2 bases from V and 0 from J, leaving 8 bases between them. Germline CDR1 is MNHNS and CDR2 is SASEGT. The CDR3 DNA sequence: TGTGCCAGCAGTGAATGGGACTCCTCCTACGAGCAGTACTTC. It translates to CASSEWDSSYEQYF.

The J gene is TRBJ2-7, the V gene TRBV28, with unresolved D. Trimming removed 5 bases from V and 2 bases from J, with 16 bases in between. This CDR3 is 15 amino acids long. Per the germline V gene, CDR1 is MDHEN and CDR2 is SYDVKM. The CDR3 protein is CASSPHEAPTYEQYF. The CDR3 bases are TGTGCCAGCAGTCCCCACGAGGCGCCTACCTACGAGCAGTACTTC.

CDR3 DNA: TGTGCCAGTAGTATAGTGGCGGGGGTTAAAGCTTTCTTT. Residues: CASSIVAGVKAFF. The genes are TRBV19 and TRBJ1-1, with D possibly TRBD1 on 5 matching bases. Trimming cost V 1 base and J 9 bases, with 12 bases left between them. Per the germline V gene, CDR1 is LNHDA and CDR2 is SQIVND (reference sequence). The CDR3 runs 13 residues.

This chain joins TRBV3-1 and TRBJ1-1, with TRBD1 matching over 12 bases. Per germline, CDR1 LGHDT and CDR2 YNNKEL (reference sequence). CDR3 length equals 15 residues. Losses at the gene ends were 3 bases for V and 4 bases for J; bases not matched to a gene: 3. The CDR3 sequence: CASSQGQGATTEAFF. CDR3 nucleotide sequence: TGTGCCAGCAGCCAGGGACAGGGGGCGACCACTGAAGCTTTCTTT. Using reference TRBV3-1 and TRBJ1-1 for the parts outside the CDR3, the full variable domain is DTAVSQTPKYLVTQMGNDKSIKCEQNLGHDTMYWYKQDSKKFLKIMFSYNNKELIINETVPNRFSPKSPDKAHLNLHINSLELGDSAVYFCASSQGQGATTEAFFGQGTRLTVV.